What follows are 10 T cell receptor beta chains derived from one specimen sequenced in a study of shared clonotypes between healthy human individuals. Clones were read by immunoSEQ multiplex PCR, and TCRdb kept only the in-frame ones, dropping some. Altogether 2 million to 2.5 million clones are present, approximately 90% being singletons, with the ten largest covering 0.3% to 0.4%. Specimen: naive CD4+ T cells from PBMCs. The subset was: CD45RA+ positively selected. The receptor set was obtained from a man younger than 35 in good health. Some clones in this sample may be carry-over from other donors' samples.

The genes are TRBV10-3 and TRBJ2-5; D may be TRBD2 (5 bases). Germline CDR1 reads ENHRY; CDR2 reads SYGVKD. The CDR3 length is 14 residues. The V end lost 4 bases, the J end lost 1 base, and 10 bases lay between the germline ends. CDR3: CAISASGAQETQYF. In DNA, the CDR3 is TGTGCCATCAGTGCGAGCGGAGCCCAAGAGACCCAGTACTTC.

The chain has TRBV25-1 and TRBJ2-7; D perhaps matches TRBD1 (6 bases). There are 15 residues in the CDR3. The V end lost 4 bases, the J end lost 0 bases, and 13 bases lay between the germline ends. Germline CDR1 MGHDK, CDR2 SYGVNS. CDR3 DNA sequence: TGTGCCAGCAGTGGGACAGTGAGTAGCTCCTACGAGCAGTACTTC. Encoded protein: CASSGTVSSSYEQYF.

The table lists this clone with a count of one. The genes are TRBV28 and TRBJ2-7; TRBD2 might be the D (6 bases). Germline assignment: CDR1 MDHEN and CDR2 SYDVKM. This CDR3 region has 16 residues. The V gene lost 5 bases and the J gene lost 0 bases, with 17 bases spanning the gap. CDR3 sequence: CASSIGGLRLSYEQYF. CDR3 nucleotides: TGTGCCAGCAGTATCGGGGGTCTGCGCCTCTCCTACGAGCAGTACTTC. Looking up the rest from reference TRBV28 and TRBJ2-7 gives the full variable domain: DVKVTQSSRYLVKRTGEKVFLECVQDMDHENMFWYRQDPGLGLRLIYFSYDVKMKEKGDIPEGYSVSREKKERFSLILESASTNQTSMYLCASSIGGLRLSYEQYFGPGTRLTVT.

The chain couples TRBV10-2 to TRBJ2-7, with 9 bases aligning to TRBD1. J lost 1 base, V lost 7 bases, and 5 bases had no gene match. This CDR3 is 14 amino acids long. Germline CDR1 WSHSY, CDR2 SAAADI. The CDR3 spells CASTKQGASYEQYF. In DNA, the CDR3 is TGCGCCAGCACGAAACAGGGGGCTTCCTACGAGCAGTACTTC.

The rearrangement uses TRBV28 and TRBJ1-1; D call uncertain. CDR3 length: 12 amino acids. Germline loops: CDR1 MDHEN, CDR2 SYDVKM. V lost 3 bases to trimming and J lost 6 bases, with 8 bases between them. The CDR3 nucleotides read TGTGCCAGCAGTTTGCCGGCAGCTGAAGCTTTCTTT. It is translated as CASSLPAAEAFF.

The V and J genes are TRBV5-1 and TRBJ2-1; 7 positions agree with TRBD2. The V gene's germline CDR1 is SGHRS and CDR2 YFSETQ. V gave up 4 bases and J gave up 4 bases; unmatched junction bases: 8. CDR3 length equals 15 residues. The CDR3 region has the DNA TGCGCCAGCAGCCGCGACAGCGGGGCATACAATGAGCAGTTCTTC. As protein: CASSRDSGAYNEQFF. Together with reference TRBV5-1 and TRBJ2-1, the CDR3 gives the full variable domain: KAGVTQTPRYLIKTRGQQVTLSCSPISGHRSVSWYQQTPGQGLQFLFEYFSETQRNKGNFPGRFSGRQFSNSRSEMNVSTLELGDSALYLCASSRDSGAYNEQFFGPGTRLTVL.

J is TRBJ1-5 and V is TRBV6-1; D remains ambiguous. V shed 4 bases and J shed 0 bases, with 10 bases lying between them. Looked up from germline, CDR1 is MNHNS and CDR2 is SASEGT. The CDR3 is 15 residues long. The CDR3 protein is CASSATAYSNQPQHF. DNA for the CDR3: TGTGCCAGCAGTGCAACAGCTTATAGCAATCAGCCCCAGCATTTT.

The V call is TRBV6-5, the J call TRBJ1-2; 8 bases match TRBD1. Germline CDR1 is MNHEY and CDR2 is SVGAGI. Trimming cost V 7 bases and J 7 bases; bases outside gene matches: 8. This CDR3 comprises 13 residues. The chain's CDR3 is CASTKGQGFGYTF. The CDR3 DNA reads TGTGCCAGCACCAAAGGACAGGGTTTTGGCTACACCTTC.

This clone has only a few counts. The same CDR3 can be traced to other DNA sequences in this sample. V is TRBV9 and J is TRBJ1-1, with D unclear. CDR3 size: 14 residues. The V and J ends lost 0 bases and 8 bases respectively, with 14 bases between them. CDR1 is SGDLS, CDR2 YYNGEE, per germline. DNA for the CDR3: TGTGCCAGCAGCGTAGGAGGCGGAGCAGCCGAAGCTTTCTTT. It encodes CASSVGGGAAEAFF. Looking up the rest from reference TRBV9 and TRBJ1-1 gives the full variable domain: DSGVTQTPKHLITATGQRVTLRCSPRSGDLSVYWYQQSLDQGLQFLIQYYNGEERAKGNILERFSAQQFPDLHSELNLSSLELGDSALYFCASSVGGGAAEAFFGQGTRLTVV.

This chain connects TRBV18 to TRBJ1-1; tentative D call: TRBD1 (5 bases). CDR3 length equals 16 residues. Germline CDR1 KGHSH, CDR2 LQKENI. Between the trimmed V and J ends, which lost 2 bases and 1 base, there was a span of 14 bases. The CDR3 loop reads CASSPYGDGTNTEAFF. CDR3 nucleotide sequence: TGTGCCAGCTCACCATATGGGGACGGCACGAACACTGAAGCTTTCTTT. The full variable domain, with the rest looked up from reference TRBV18 and TRBJ1-1, is NAGVMQNPRHLVRRRGQEARLRCSPMKGHSHVYWYRQLPEEGLKFMVYLQKENIIDESGMPKERFSAEFPKEGPSILRIQQVVRGDSAAYFCASSPYGDGTNTEAFFGQGTRLTVV.